The following is a T cell receptor beta chain sequence with its context. Its antigen is unidentified. The CDR3 loop spans 12 amino acids. Losses at the gene ends were 7 bases for V and 3 bases for J; bases not matched to a gene: 4. Per the germline V gene, CDR1 is DFQATT and CDR2 is SNEGSKA (reference sequence). The entry originates in a study of blood T cells in healthy people across ages. Whole-study context: There was about one barcoded beta molecule captured by template switching per two T cells. Study results and caveats: Researchers deemed the diversity estimates from one million T cells underestimates.

Then a second PCR, running about 7 to 11 cycles, was carried out with a sample-barcoded 5' primer and a J-beta primer mix. Every individual sample yielded 2.5 million or more paired-end reads (each containing CDR3). A single record per CDR3 protein comes from TCRdb applying MiXCR to the 5' RACE reads. The profile shows 1.5 million to 2 million distinct CDR3 sequences, more than 35% of them singletons. Sample: blood. The chain employs TRBV20-1 and TRBJ1-2, with 8 bases identical to TRBD1. This clonotype originated in a human donor in good health. The CDR3 DNA reads TGCAGTGTTAACAGGGGGTACTATGGCTACACCTTC. Translating it yields CSVNRGYYGYTF.